A single sample gave rise to the 14 T cell receptor beta chains below, sequenced in a study of blood T cell repertoires in COVID-19. TCRdb's table, derived via immunoSEQ multiplex PCR, lists solely in-frame clones and lacks some. The sample lists some 320,000 clones, over 85% occurring once. The sequenced sample consisted of PBMCs or T cells enriched from blood (not recorded which). Source of these receptors: a man aged 55-75 years who had recovered from COVID-19.

The table lists this clone with a few counts. The chain uses TRBV7-9 and TRBJ2-5, with 7 bases lining up with TRBD1. Germline V lookup: CDR1 SEHNR, CDR2 FQNEAQ (reference sequence). V lost 8 bases and J lost 4; bases outside the gene matches: 4. The CDR3 consists of 12 residues. The CDR3 reads CASGQVRETQYF. CDR3 in DNA: TGTGCCAGCGGACAGGTCCGAGAGACCCAGTACTTC. Supplemented by reference TRBV7-9 and TRBJ2-5, the full variable domain reads DTGVSQNPRHKITKRGQNVTFRCDPISEHNRLYWYRQTLGQGPEFLTYFQNEAQLEKSRLLSDRFSAERPKGSFSTLEIQRTEQGDSAMYLCASGQVRETQYFGPGTRLLVL.

The count of this clone is one. The genes are TRBV7-9 and TRBJ2-1; TRBD1 is a possible D gene (5 bases). The CDR3 loop spans 16 amino acids. Germline V gene sequence: CDR1 SEHNR, CDR2 FQNEAQ (reference sequence). V lost 4 bases and J lost 0, with 13 bases in between. CDR3 sequence (DNA): TGTGCCAGCAGCTCGTGGACACTGAGCTCCTACAATGAGCAGTTCTTC. Protein: CASSSWTLSSYNEQFF. Together with reference TRBV7-9 and TRBJ2-1, the CDR3 gives the full variable domain: DTGVSQNPRHKITKRGQNVTFRCDPISEHNRLYWYRQTLGQGPEFLTYFQNEAQLEKSRLLSDRFSAERPKGSFSTLEIQRTEQGDSAMYLCASSSWTLSSYNEQFFGPGTRLTVL.

The rearrangement uses TRBV3-1 (or the pseudogene TRBV3-2) and TRBJ2-7; D gene uncertain. Germline CDR1 LGHDT, CDR2 YNNKEL (reference sequence). The V and J ends lost 3 bases and 3 bases respectively, with 9 bases between them. CDR3 size: 13 residues. The CDR3 nucleotides read TGTGCCAGCAGCCATGCAGGAAACTACGAGCAGTACTTC. This codes for CASSHAGNYEQYF.

This chain uses TRBV18 with TRBJ1-5; TRBD1 matches 7 bases. The CDR3 is 15 residues long. The V and J ends lost 4 bases and 7 bases, in that order; junction bases with no gene match: 10. Germline assignment: CDR1 KGHSH and CDR2 LQKENI. The CDR3 is CASSLRGTEEQPQHF. CDR3 sequence (DNA): TGTGCCAGCTCACTCCGTGGGACAGAGGAACAGCCCCAGCATTTT.

For the CDR3, the DNA is TGCAGCGTTGAAGCTGCAGATACGCAGTATTTT. Protein product: CSVEAADTQYF. This chain uses TRBV29-1 with TRBJ2-3; D call uncertain. V lost 1 base and J 4 bases, leaving 3 bases between the germline ends. The CDR3 consists of 11 residues. Germline V CDR1 and CDR2: SQVTM, ANQGSEA.

The chain couples TRBV7-9 to TRBJ2-7; the D gene is possibly TRBD2 (6 bases). V lost 0 bases to trimming and J lost 9 bases, with 18 bases between them. Germline assignment: CDR1 SEHNR and CDR2 FQNEAQ (reference sequence). This CDR3 is 15 amino acids long. CDR3 in DNA: TGTGCCAGCAGCTTAGCGGGGGGACTGCCGGCGGTGCAGTACTTC. Translating it yields CASSLAGGLPAVQYF. The variable domain in full, with the rest retrieved from reference TRBV7-9 and TRBJ2-7, is DTGVSQNPRHKITKRGQNVTFRCDPISEHNRLYWYRQTLGQGPEFLTYFQNEAQLEKSRLLSDRFSAERPKGSFSTLEIQRTEQGDSAMYLCASSLAGGLPAVQYFGPGTRLTVT.

CDR3 DNA sequence: TGTGCCAGCAGTGGACCCCCGACAGGACCAAGTGTCGAGACCCAGTACTTC. Its translation: CASSGPPTGPSVETQYF. The chain employs TRBV2 and TRBJ2-5; TRBD1 might be the D (6 bases). This CDR3 is built from 17 residues. The ends were cut back, 4 bases at V and 5 bases at J, with 23 bases in the middle. In germline, CDR1 is SNHLY, CDR2 FYNNEI.

The chain employs TRBV23-1 and TRBJ2-1, with TRBD1 matching over 11 bases. TRBV23-1 is an ORF, with its function uncertain. The CDR3 totals 16 residues. V gave up 0 bases and J gave up 9 bases; unmatched junction bases: 7. CDR3 nucleotide sequence: TGCGCCAGCAGTCAATCGGCGGGACAGGGGGTAGGTGAGCAGTTCTTC. This gives the protein CASSQSAGQGVGEQFF.

The chain carries TRBV29-1 and TRBJ1-4; perhaps TRBD1 as D (5 bases). The CDR3 has 14 residues. The V end lost 4 bases, the J end lost 4 bases, and 13 bases lay between the germline ends. CDR1 SQVTM and CDR2 ANQGSEA come from the germline V gene. The CDR3: CSVGLGLSNEKLFF. The DNA for the CDR3 is TGCAGCGTTGGATTGGGACTGAGTAATGAAAAACTGTTTTTT.

The chain uses TRBV7-3 and TRBJ1-2; D ambiguous. Germline CDR1 reads SGHTA; CDR2 reads FQGTGA. With 5 bases removed from V and 8 bases from J, the gap between germline ends came to 15 bases. The CDR3 is 13 residues long. The DNA for the CDR3 is TGTGCCAGCAGCGTCACATCAGGAGGCGGCTACACCTTC. It is translated as CASSVTSGGGYTF.

The chain couples TRBV5-4 to TRBJ1-2, with D possibly matching TRBD1 (5 bases). Germline CDR1 and CDR2: SGHNT and YYREEE (reference sequence). The V and J ends lost 4 bases and 5 bases respectively, with 15 bases between them. The CDR3 sequence is 14 residues long. The chain's CDR3 is CASSRDREGYGYTF. The CDR3 DNA reads TGTGCCAGCAGCAGGGACCGGGAGGGATATGGCTACACCTTC.

V and J are TRBV9 and TRBJ1-1; TRBD1 is a possible D gene (5 bases). The CDR3 runs 15 residues. V was cut by 0 bases and J by 1 base, with 10 bases left in between. Looked up from germline, CDR1 is SGDLS and CDR2 is YYNGEE. CDR3 loop: CASSVAGAGNTEAFF. CDR3 DNA: TGTGCCAGCAGCGTAGCTGGGGCAGGGAACACTGAAGCTTTCTTT.

The chain employs TRBV7-6 and TRBJ2-7; D possibly corresponds to TRBD1 (5 bases). The germline gives CDR1 SGHVS, CDR2 FNYEAQ. The CDR3 spans 13 residues. V was cut by 1 base and J by 7 bases, with 11 bases left in between. Here the CDR3 DNA reads TGTGCCAGCAGCTTAGAACAGGTCGGAGAGCAGTACTTC. Its translation: CASSLEQVGEQYF.

J is TRBJ1-2 and V is TRBV5-4, with a possible D match to TRBD1 (6 bases). The CDR3 covers 13 residues. Germline V gene sequence: CDR1 SGHNT, CDR2 YYREEE (reference sequence). Deletions cut 3 bases from V and 7 bases from J, with 13 bases between. CDR3 DNA: TGTGCCAGCAGCTCCTTAGGGGGGGTTGGCTACACCTTC. Its protein product is CASSSLGGVGYTF.